These 20 T cell receptor beta chains were all obtained from the same sample, sequenced in a study of blood T cell repertoires in COVID-19. The method was immunoSEQ multiplex PCR; TCRdb's version includes in-frame clones alone and lacks a portion of them. The sample includes tens of thousands of clones, over 60% of them seen just once. Material for sequencing was peripheral blood. These receptors were taken from a human donor in a cohort sampled during active COVID-19.

The chain joins TRBV7-2 to TRBJ2-2, with 7 bases identical to TRBD1. V shed 5 bases and J 6 bases; nucleotides not matched to a gene: 9. CDR1 is SGHTA and CDR2 is FQGNSA in the germline V gene. The CDR3 runs to 15 residues. The CDR3 spells CASSEQGMRAGELFF. The CDR3 DNA reads TGTGCCAGCAGCGAACAGGGGATGAGGGCCGGGGAGCTGTTTTTT.

The chain recombines TRBV28 with TRBJ2-7, with D maybe TRBD1 (6 bases). Trimming removed 5 bases from V and 6 bases from J, with 17 bases in between. The CDR3 has 14 residues. Germline CDR1 reads MDHEN; CDR2 reads SYDVKM. The CDR3 DNA reads as TGTGCCAGCAGTCCTGGACAGACCCTCGGCGAGCAGTACTTC. It translates to CASSPGQTLGEQYF. Complete variable domain (other parts from reference TRBV28 and TRBJ2-7): DVKVTQSSRYLVKRTGEKVFLECVQDMDHENMFWYRQDPGLGLRLIYFSYDVKMKEKGDIPEGYSVSREKKERFSLILESASTNQTSMYLCASSPGQTLGEQYFGPGTRLTVT.

The chain employs TRBV2 and TRBJ1-5, with D perhaps TRBD1 (5 bases). Germline V CDR1 and CDR2: SNHLY, FYNNEI. V lost 0 bases and J lost 6, with 15 bases in between. This CDR3 is built from 16 residues. The CDR3 here is CASSEAGRAVGQPQHF. The DNA for the CDR3 is TGTGCCAGCAGTGAAGCGGGCAGGGCGGTCGGTCAGCCCCAGCATTTT.

The chain carries TRBV9 and TRBJ2-3; no definite D call. The CDR3 runs to 15 residues. Germline V gene sequence: CDR1 SGDLS, CDR2 YYNGEE. V was trimmed by 0 bases and J by 2 bases, leaving 10 bases between them. The CDR3 here is CASSVGPTITDTQYF. The CDR3 region has the DNA TGTGCCAGCAGCGTAGGTCCCACTATCACAGATACGCAGTATTTT.

The chain carries TRBV18 and TRBJ2-7; 8 positions agree with TRBD2. The CDR3 spans 14 residues. The V gene's germline CDR1 is KGHSH and CDR2 LQKENI. Losses at the gene ends were 3 bases for V and 9 bases for J; bases not matched to a gene: 10. The CDR3 spells CASSPGVAGSAQYF. For the CDR3, the DNA is TGTGCCAGCTCACCTGGGGTAGCGGGAAGTGCGCAGTACTTC.

The genes are TRBV7-2 and TRBJ2-5; D might be TRBD2 (5 bases). Trimming cost V 4 bases and J 5 bases, with 17 bases left between them. Germline V gives CDR1 SGHTA, CDR2 FQGNSA. CDR3 length: 15 amino acids. CDR3 region: CASSSRGSSRETQYF. CDR3 nucleotides: TGTGCCAGCAGCTCCCGGGGTAGTTCTAGGGAGACCCAGTACTTC.

V usage is TRBV28 and J usage is TRBJ1-6; 7 bases are a match to TRBD1. CDR1 is MDHEN, CDR2 SYDVKM, per germline. V lost 2 bases, J lost 10 bases, and 8 bases stayed unmatched. This CDR3 region has 15 residues. Written as DNA, the CDR3 is TGTGCCAGCAGTTTACCTGACAGGGTTAACTCACCCCTCCACTTT. It is translated as CASSLPDRVNSPLHF.

The rearrangement links TRBV5-6 to TRBJ2-7; tentatively, D is TRBD2 (5 bases). V lost 6 bases to trimming and J lost 6 bases, with 19 bases between them. The CDR3 extends over 14 amino acids. Germline-derived CDR1 and CDR2 are SGHDT and YYEEEE. For the CDR3, the DNA is TGTGCCAGCAACCCGGCGACTACCCTTTCCGAGCAGTACTTC. Protein: CASNPATTLSEQYF.

The chain couples TRBV14 to TRBJ1-2; possible D gene TRBD1, 5 bases. Per germline, CDR1 SGHDN and CDR2 FVKESK. The CDR3 spans 13 residues. V was shortened by 0 bases and J by 8 bases, with 10 bases between the two germline ends. The CDR3 coding sequence is TGTGCCAGCAGCCAAGATTGGGGCGACGGCTACACCTTC. Translation: CASSQDWGDGYTF.

The gene calls are TRBV5-1 and TRBJ2-5; TRBD2 is a possible D gene (6 bases). Deletions cut 0 bases from V and 5 bases from J, with 11 bases between. The CDR3 has 14 amino acids. Germline V gene data show CDR1 as SGHRS and CDR2 as YFSETQ. CDR3 protein: CASSLATSFETQYF. In nucleotides, the CDR3 is TGCGCCAGCAGCTTGGCGACTAGTTTTGAGACCCAGTACTTC.

J is TRBJ2-3 and V is TRBV19, with unresolved D. CDR1 and CDR2 (germline): LNHDA, SQIVND (reference sequence). Trimming took off 7 bases at V and 6 bases at J, with 14 bases between the two ends. The CDR3 sequence is 13 residues long. The CDR3 is CASTQIPPDTQYF. For the CDR3, the DNA is TGTGCCAGTACCCAGATACCCCCGGATACGCAGTATTTT.

This chain joins TRBV5-1 and TRBJ2-2, with TRBD1 matching over 7 bases. Germline CDR1 reads SGHRS; CDR2 reads YFSETQ. There are 13 residues in the CDR3. Losses at the gene ends were 5 bases for V and 7 bases for J; bases not matched to a gene: 5. The CDR3 bases are TGCGCCAGCAGTTACACAGGGGACGGGGAGCTGTTTTTT. It specifies CASSYTGDGELFF.

V and J are TRBV30 and TRBJ1-1, with D possibly matching TRBD1 (6 bases). Germline values: CDR1 GTSNPN, CDR2 SVGIG (reference sequence). Trimming removed 5 bases from V and 8 bases from J, with 18 bases in between. This CDR3 region has 13 residues. CDR3 in amino acids: CAWSAGTQREAFF. The CDR3 DNA follows: TGTGCCTGGTCCGCCGGGACACAAAGAGAAGCTTTCTTT. Full variable domain (rest looked up from reference TRBV30 and TRBJ1-1): SQTIHQWPATLVQPVGSPLSLECTVEGTSNPNLYWYRQAAGRGLQLLFYSVGIGQISSEVPQNLSASRPQDRQFILSSKKLLLSDSGFYLCAWSAGTQREAFFGQGTRLTVV.

The chain joins TRBV20-1 to TRBJ2-5, with D possibly TRBD2 on 6 matching bases. Trimming left V 3 bases short and J 6 bases short, with 14 bases between. There are 13 residues in the CDR3. Germline CDR1 is DFQATT and CDR2 is SNEGSKA (reference sequence). The CDR3 loop reads CSASPRLDKTQYF. Here the CDR3 DNA reads TGCAGTGCTAGTCCGAGACTAGATAAGACCCAGTACTTC.

The V gene is TRBV28, the J gene TRBJ1-1; TRBD1 matches at 7 bases. The CDR3 covers 14 residues. Per germline, CDR1 MDHEN and CDR2 SYDVKM. Germline trimming cut 7 bases from V and 1 base from J; bases unmatched to any gene: 6. CDR3 in DNA: TGTGCCAGCACCGCCCCAGGGGGGAACACTGAAGCTTTCTTT. Encoded protein: CASTAPGGNTEAFF.

For this clone: One end of the junction fails to match germline, which may point to a read error. CDR3 residues: CASLPYRDKSNTGELFF. CDR3 bases: TGTGCCAGCTTACCATACCGGGACAAATCGAACACCGGGGAGCTGTTTTTT. The chain is built from TRBV18 and TRBJ2-2, with D possibly being TRBD1 (6 bases). The CDR3 consists of 17 residues. Germline CDR1 and CDR2: KGHSH and LQKENI.

CDR3 DNA: TGTGCCAGCAGCCAAGATCAATCTAGCCCGGGAGAGACCCAGTACTTC. It yields the protein CASSQDQSSPGETQYF. V gene TRBV3-1 (or the pseudogene TRBV3-2) combines with J gene TRBJ2-5; weak D call: TRBD2 (5 bases). The V gene lost 0 bases and the J gene lost 4 bases, with 15 bases spanning the gap. Germline-derived CDR1 and CDR2 are LGHDT and YNNKEL (reference sequence). The CDR3 is 16 residues long.

This clone was counted once. This rearrangement joins TRBV9 to TRBJ2-3; 9 bases line up with TRBD2. The trim removed 1 base at V and 4 bases at J, leaving 4 bases unmatched. CDR1 is SGDLS, CDR2 YYNGEE, per germline. The CDR3 contains 15 residues. The CDR3 loop is CASSVRLAGSDTQYF. The CDR3 coding sequence is TGTGCCAGCAGCGTAAGGCTAGCGGGGTCAGATACGCAGTATTTT.

There are many counts of this clone. The rearrangement joins TRBV19 to TRBJ2-2; 8 bases fit TRBD1. The CDR3 length is 15 residues. CDR1 LNHDA and CDR2 SQIVND come from the germline V gene (reference sequence). J was trimmed by 0 bases and V by 5 bases; bases with no gene match: 2. The chain's CDR3 is CASSGQGPNTGELFF. CDR3 nucleotides: TGTGCCAGTAGTGGACAGGGTCCGAACACCGGGGAGCTGTTTTTT.

This chain connects TRBV6-2 or TRBV6-3 to TRBJ1-5; D perhaps matches TRBD1 (5 bases). The CDR3 runs to 16 residues. Germline CDR1 reads MNHEY; CDR2 reads SVGEGT. Trimming removed 5 bases from V and 5 bases from J, with 19 bases in between. CDR3 DNA: TGTGCCAGCAGTGACCGAAGGGACGGAGGGCATCAGCCCCAGCATTTT. Its translation: CASSDRRDGGHQPQHF.